The 23 T cell receptor beta chains reported below all come from one sample, sequenced in a study of cytomegalovirus exposure and HLA in healthy donors. It was with 60 Vbeta and 13 Jbeta primers that the PCR ran. Profiled with immunoSEQ multiplex PCR; TCRdb holds only in-frame clones, not every one. The sample has about 73,000 clones, about two thirds seen once. Source material: PBMCs. The receptors were gathered from a woman in her forties or fifties in good health and CMV-seropositive.

The genes are TRBV18 and TRBJ2-2; tentative D call: TRBD2 (5 bases). This CDR3 is 14 amino acids long. CDR1 is KGHSH, CDR2 LQKENI, per germline. V was trimmed by 3 bases and J by 7 bases, leaving 12 bases between them. The CDR3 DNA reads TGTGCCAGCTCACCCGGGATCCCCCACGGGGAGCTGTTTTTT. Translated: CASSPGIPHGELFF.

The V gene is TRBV9, the J gene TRBJ1-2; D may be TRBD1 (6 bases). This CDR3 comprises 14 residues. Germline V lookup: CDR1 SGDLS, CDR2 YYNGEE. The ends were cut back, 3 bases at V and 2 bases at J, with 11 bases in the middle. The CDR3 DNA reads as TGTGCCAGCAGCGCCCGGGACAAGAACTATGGCTACACCTTC. This gives the protein CASSARDKNYGYTF.

The J gene is TRBJ2-7, the V gene TRBV6-5, with 7 bases that match TRBD1. This CDR3 is 15 amino acids long. Germline values: CDR1 MNHEY, CDR2 SVGAGI. J lost 2 bases, V lost 6 bases, and 10 bases had no gene match. The CDR3 region has the DNA TGTGCCAGCAGCCTCCGGCCAGGGGGAACCTACGAGCAGTACTTC. This encodes CASSLRPGGTYEQYF.

The V gene is TRBV28, the J gene TRBJ1-2; D is perhaps TRBD1 (6 bases). The CDR3 spans 12 residues. Germline V lookup: CDR1 MDHEN, CDR2 SYDVKM. V was clipped by 4 bases and J by 7 bases, with 10 bases between them. The DNA of the CDR3 is TGTGCCAGCAGTTACAGGGATATTGGCTACACCTTC. Amino acid sequence: CASSYRDIGYTF.

The J gene is TRBJ1-5, the V gene TRBV2; no definite D call. This CDR3 is 13 amino acids long. CDR1 and CDR2 (germline): SNHLY, FYNNEI. Trimming cost V 6 bases and J 8 bases, with 14 bases left between them. CDR3 nucleotides: TGTGCCAGCAGGAGGGAGGCCCAAGAGCCCCAGCATTTT. Its protein product is CASRREAQEPQHF.

The V call is TRBV11-3, the J call TRBJ2-1; 9 positions agree with TRBD2. The CDR3 loop spans 17 amino acids. V shed 3 bases, J shed 3 bases, and the junction held 9 bases outside the gene matches. Germline V gives CDR1 SGHNT, CDR2 YENEEA. In DNA form, the CDR3 reads TGTGCCAGCAGCTTGGGCGGGGGGGCGGTGGGCTACAATGAGCAGTTCTTC. Its translation: CASSLGGGAVGYNEQFF.

This clone occurred a few times. The gene calls are TRBV7-3 and TRBJ1-2; 7 bases match TRBD1. The germline CDR1 and CDR2 sequences are SGHTA and FQGTGA. This CDR3 comprises 14 residues. The V segment lost 5 bases and the J segment 2 bases; nucleotides outside the gene matches: 5. CDR3 loop: CASSPTTGNYGYTF. CDR3 DNA: TGTGCCAGCAGCCCCACGACAGGGAACTATGGCTACACCTTC.

This chain joins TRBV6-1 and TRBJ1-2; 7 bases match TRBD1. Per germline, CDR1 MNHNS and CDR2 SASEGT. The CDR3 sequence is 12 residues long. Unmatched junction bases numbered 6, after V lost 7 bases and J lost 7 bases. CDR3 coding DNA: TGTGCCAGCACTCAGGGGGTAGGTGGCTACACCTTC. It yields the protein CASTQGVGGYTF.

The V call is TRBV7-9, the J call TRBJ1-1; the D gene is possibly TRBD1 (5 bases). V gave up 4 bases and J gave up 6 bases, with 15 bases separating them. This CDR3 contains 14 residues. Germline CDR1 is SEHNR and CDR2 is FQNEAQ (reference sequence). The CDR3 DNA follows: TGTGCCAGCAGCTCGGGCGGGGGTTCTCCTGAAGCTTTCTTT. Residues: CASSSGGGSPEAFF.

The table lists this clone with a few counts. This chain links TRBV9 with TRBJ2-2, with 7 positions matching TRBD2. Per the germline V gene, CDR1 is SGDLS and CDR2 is YYNGEE. CDR3 size: 16 residues. Germline trimming cut 4 bases from V and 1 base from J; bases unmatched to any gene: 7. The CDR3 nucleotides are TGTGCCAGCAGCCCAGGGAGGGGCTTGAACACCGGGGAGCTGTTTTTT. It translates to CASSPGRGLNTGELFF.

The chain combines TRBV5-1 with TRBJ1-2; 8 positions agree with TRBD1. J was trimmed by 0 bases and V by 4 bases; bases with no gene match: 5. The CDR3 contains 15 residues. CDR1 SGHRS and CDR2 YFSETQ come from the germline V gene. The CDR3 is CASSRDRGSNYGYTF. The CDR3 DNA reads TGCGCCAGCAGCCGTGACAGGGGATCTAACTATGGCTACACCTTC.

This chain joins TRBV10-3 and TRBJ2-5; 7 positions match TRBD1. Germline V gives CDR1 ENHRY, CDR2 SYGVKD. The CDR3 is made up of 13 amino acids. J gave up 9 bases and V 7 bases, and 11 bases lay outside the gene matches. CDR3: CAINPNHRGPQYF. In nucleotides, the CDR3 is TGTGCCATCAATCCTAATCACAGGGGACCCCAGTACTTC.

The chain carries TRBV30 and TRBJ2-3; the match to TRBD1 covers 9 bases. The ends lost 5 bases at V and 3 bases at J; junction bases unmatched: 0. The CDR3 covers 12 residues. The V gene's germline CDR1 is GTSNPN and CDR2 SVGIG (reference sequence). The chain's CDR3 is CAWGQGTDTQYF. As DNA, the CDR3 is TGTGCCTGGGGACAGGGGACAGATACGCAGTATTTT.

This clone has a single count. This chain links TRBV11-3 with TRBJ2-5; 10 nucleotides agree with TRBD1. Near its end, the DNA agrees better with TRBJ2-7, so the J call may be wrong. This CDR3 spans 14 amino acids. Looked up from germline, CDR1 is SGHNT and CDR2 is YENEEA. The CDR3 nucleotides are TGTGCCAGCAGCGCCGGGACAGGGGATTACGAGCAGTACTTC. Protein: CASSAGTGDYEQYF.

The chain uses TRBV27 and TRBJ2-3; D is uncertain. V was trimmed by 0 bases and J by 6 bases, leaving 19 bases between them. Per germline, CDR1 MNHEY and CDR2 SMNVEV (reference sequence). CDR3 length: 17 amino acids. The CDR3 spells CASSLSIRGSNRDTQYF. The CDR3 DNA reads TGTGCCAGCAGTTTATCGATAAGAGGATCCAATAGGGATACGCAGTATTTT.

The chain is built from TRBV21-1 and TRBJ2-5; no check of the table's D call, TRBD1, against the DNA was made. TRBV21-1 counts as a pseudogene. This CDR3 is built from 16 residues. CDR3: CASALGPPAEVETQYF. CDR3 coding DNA: TGTGCCAGCGCATTGGGGCCTCCGGCCGAGGTGGAGACCCAGTACTTC.

This clone came up a few times. The chain couples TRBV7-8 to TRBJ2-2; the D is unclear. The V end was cut by 4 bases, the J end by 6 bases, with 9 bases between. CDR3 length equals 13 residues. The germline gives CDR1 SGHVS, CDR2 FQNEAQ. The CDR3 region is CASSSRHSGELFF. In nucleotides, the CDR3 is TGTGCCAGCAGCTCCAGGCATTCCGGGGAGCTGTTTTTT.

The sample holds a few counts of this clone. V gene TRBV9 combines with J gene TRBJ1-1; tentatively, D is TRBD1 (5 bases). Germline values: CDR1 SGDLS, CDR2 YYNGEE. The CDR3 length is 16 residues. V was cut by 3 bases and J by 1 base, with 16 bases left in between. The chain's CDR3 is CASSAKGGTWNTEAFF. For the CDR3, the DNA is TGTGCCAGCAGCGCTAAGGGAGGGACGTGGAACACTGAAGCTTTCTTT.

The CDR3 spells CASSLGQGAYEQYF. The CDR3 DNA is TGTGCCAGCAGCCTTGGACAGGGCGCCTACGAGCAGTACTTC. The genes are TRBV7-7 and TRBJ2-7; 8 bases are shared with TRBD1. CDR1 SSHAT and CDR2 FNYEAQ come from the germline V gene (reference sequence). The CDR3 has 14 amino acids. Trimming removed 5 bases from V and 2 bases from J; junction bases left unmatched: 5.

DNA of the CDR3: TGTGCCAGCAGTCCCGATCAAGCAATCTATGGCTACACCTTC. This translates into CASSPDQAIYGYTF. The genes are TRBV6-5 and TRBJ1-2; D call uncertain. The V gene's germline CDR1 is MNHEY and CDR2 SVGAGI. The CDR3 runs to 14 residues. V was shortened by 5 bases and J by 4 bases, with 14 bases between the two germline ends.

The chain recombines TRBV9 with TRBJ1-3, with D perhaps TRBD1 (6 bases). Deletions cut 0 bases from V and 0 bases from J, with 13 bases between. Per germline, CDR1 SGDLS and CDR2 YYNGEE. This CDR3 is built from 17 residues. CDR3 DNA sequence: TGTGCCAGCAGCGTAGATTTGGGACACAGCTCTGGAAACACCATATATTTT. This sequence encodes CASSVDLGHSSGNTIYF.

The V and J genes are TRBV5-1 and TRBJ1-4; 11 bases map to TRBD1. The CDR3 is 15 residues long. V shed 4 bases, J shed 3 bases, and the junction held 2 bases outside the gene matches. Germline CDR1 and CDR2: SGHRS and YFSETQ. As DNA, the CDR3 is TGCGCCAGCAGCATGGGACAGGGGGCTAATGAAAAACTGTTTTTT. It encodes CASSMGQGANEKLFF.

The V gene is TRBV27, the J gene TRBJ1-1, with TRBD1 identical over 8 bases. Germline V gives CDR1 MNHEY, CDR2 SMNVEV (reference sequence). The junction had 6 bases not matched to a gene; V was cut back by 5 bases and J by 7 bases. This CDR3 has 13 amino acids. In nucleotides, the CDR3 is TGTGCCAGCAGTCTTACAGGGGGACTTGAAGCTTTCTTT. Amino acid sequence: CASSLTGGLEAFF.